This TCR beta chain was sequenced during a study of T-cell reconstitution after alpha-beta-depleted transplantation in children. This CDR3 has 13 residues. The V gene's germline CDR1 is DFQATT and CDR2 SNEGSKA (reference sequence). V dropped 6 bases and J dropped 4; count of bases not matched to a gene: 7. Preparation of the TCRbeta library used unique molecular identifiers. In TCRdb, the PCR reads were re-called with MiXCR into one record per CDR3 protein. The sample carries 500,000 to 650,000 distinct CDR3 sequences, about an eighth recorded once. The chain couples TRBV20-1 to TRBJ1-2; 8 nucleotides align to TRBD1. Material: PBMCs, mostly from graft donor cells, obtained 180 days after TCRalphabeta/CD19-depleted stem cell transplant. The receptor was derived from a female patient aged 2-10 years who had a stem cell transplant for aplastic anemia, so the T cells may come from the graft donor. The CDR3 bases are TGCAGTGCCCCTATTGACAGGGGCTATGGCTACACCTTC. Translated: CSAPIDRGYGYTF.